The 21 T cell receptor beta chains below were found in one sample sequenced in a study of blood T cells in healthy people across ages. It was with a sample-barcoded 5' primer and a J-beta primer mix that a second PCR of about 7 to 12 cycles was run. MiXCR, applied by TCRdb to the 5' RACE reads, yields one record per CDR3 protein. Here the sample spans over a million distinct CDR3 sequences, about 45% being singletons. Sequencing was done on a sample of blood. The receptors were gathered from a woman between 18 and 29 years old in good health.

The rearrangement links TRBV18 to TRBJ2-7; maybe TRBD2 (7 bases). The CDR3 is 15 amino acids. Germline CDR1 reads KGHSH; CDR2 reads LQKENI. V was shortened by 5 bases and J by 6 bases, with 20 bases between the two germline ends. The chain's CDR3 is CASSTGAGVNPEQYF. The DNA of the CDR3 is TGTGCCAGCTCAACGGGGGCGGGAGTAAACCCCGAGCAGTACTTC.

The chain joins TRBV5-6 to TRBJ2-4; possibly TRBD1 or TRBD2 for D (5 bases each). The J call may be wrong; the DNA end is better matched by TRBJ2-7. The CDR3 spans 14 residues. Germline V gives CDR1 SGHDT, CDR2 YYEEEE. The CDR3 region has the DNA TGTGCCAGCAGCCACGGGACGGTGTCCTACGAGCAGTACTTC. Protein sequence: CASSHGTVSYEQYF.

The DNA of the CDR3 is TGTGCCAGCAGCTTAGGGGTAGCGAGGGGAGAGACCCAGTACTTC. The encoded protein is CASSLGVARGETQYF. J is TRBJ2-4 and V is TRBV7-2; D assignment may be TRBD1 or TRBD2 (5 bases each). The J call is in doubt because the DNA end fits TRBJ2-5 better. The CDR3 runs to 15 residues. Per the germline V gene, CDR1 is SGHTA and CDR2 is FQGNSA.

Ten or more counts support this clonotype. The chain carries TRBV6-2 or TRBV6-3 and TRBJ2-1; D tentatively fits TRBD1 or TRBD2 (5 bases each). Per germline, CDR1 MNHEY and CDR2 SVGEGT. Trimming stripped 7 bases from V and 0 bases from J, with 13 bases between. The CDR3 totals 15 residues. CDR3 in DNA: TGTGCCAGCACCTCGGGGCAGGCCTCCTACAATGAGCAGTTCTTC. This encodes CASTSGQASYNEQFF.

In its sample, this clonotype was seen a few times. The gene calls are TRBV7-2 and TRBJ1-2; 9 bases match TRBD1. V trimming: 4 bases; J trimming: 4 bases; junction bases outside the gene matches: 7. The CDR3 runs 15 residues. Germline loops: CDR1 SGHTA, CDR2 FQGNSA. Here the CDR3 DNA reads TGTGCCAGCAGCTCCCGAACAGGGGGCGTCTATGGCTACACCTTC. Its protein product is CASSSRTGGVYGYTF.

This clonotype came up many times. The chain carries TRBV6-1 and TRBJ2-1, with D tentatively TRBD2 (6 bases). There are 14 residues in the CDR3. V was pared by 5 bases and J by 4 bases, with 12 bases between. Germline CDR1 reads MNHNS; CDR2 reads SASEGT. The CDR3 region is CASSFGTDYNEQFF. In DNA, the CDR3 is TGTGCCAGCAGTTTCGGGACTGATTACAATGAGCAGTTCTTC.

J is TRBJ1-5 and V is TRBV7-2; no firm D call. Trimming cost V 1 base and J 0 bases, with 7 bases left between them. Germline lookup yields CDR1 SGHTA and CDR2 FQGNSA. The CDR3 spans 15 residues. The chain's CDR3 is CASSLEQFSNQPQHF. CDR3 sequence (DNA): TGTGCCAGCAGCTTAGAGCAGTTTAGCAATCAGCCCCAGCATTTT.

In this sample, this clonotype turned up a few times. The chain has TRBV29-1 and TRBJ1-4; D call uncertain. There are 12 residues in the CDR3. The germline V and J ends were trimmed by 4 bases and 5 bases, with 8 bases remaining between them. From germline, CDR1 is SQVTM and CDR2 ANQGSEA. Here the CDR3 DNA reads TGCAGCGTTGGGGCGGGGAATGAAAAACTGTTTTTT. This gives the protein CSVGAGNEKLFF.

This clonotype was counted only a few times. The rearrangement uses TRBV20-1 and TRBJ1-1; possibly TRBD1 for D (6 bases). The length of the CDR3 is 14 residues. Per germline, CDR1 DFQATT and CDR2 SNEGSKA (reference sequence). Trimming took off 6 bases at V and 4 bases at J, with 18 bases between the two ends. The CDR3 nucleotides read TGCAGTGCCACAAGGGGGGCGGGAGGCACTGAAGCTTTCTTT. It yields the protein CSATRGAGGTEAFF.

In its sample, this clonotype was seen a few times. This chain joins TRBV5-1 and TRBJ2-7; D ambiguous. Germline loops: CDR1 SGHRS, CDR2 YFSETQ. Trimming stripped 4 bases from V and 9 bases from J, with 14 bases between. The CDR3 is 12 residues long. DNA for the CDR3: TGCGCCAGCAGCCCGGATTACAGTATGCAGTACTTC. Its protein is CASSPDYSMQYF.

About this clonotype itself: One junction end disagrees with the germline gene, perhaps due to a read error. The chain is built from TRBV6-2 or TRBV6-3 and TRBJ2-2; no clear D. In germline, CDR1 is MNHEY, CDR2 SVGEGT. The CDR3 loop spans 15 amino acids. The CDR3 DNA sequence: TGTGCCAGAAGTTACGTCTTTTCGAACACCGGGGAGCTGTTTTTT. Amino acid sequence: CARSYVFSNTGELFF.

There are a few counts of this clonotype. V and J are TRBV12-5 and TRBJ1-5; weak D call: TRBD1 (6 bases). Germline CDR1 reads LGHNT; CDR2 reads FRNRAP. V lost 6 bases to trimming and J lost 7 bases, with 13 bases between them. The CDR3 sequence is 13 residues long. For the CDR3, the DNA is TGTGCTAGTGGCATGGACAGAGGGCAGCCCCAGCATTTT. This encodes CASGMDRGQPQHF. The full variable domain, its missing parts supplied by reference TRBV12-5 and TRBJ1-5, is DARVTQTPRHKVTEMGQEVTMRCQPILGHNTVFWYRQTMMQGLELLAYFRNRAPLDDSGMPKDRFSAEMPDATLATLKIQPSEPRDSAVYFCASGMDRGQPQHFGDGTRLSIL.

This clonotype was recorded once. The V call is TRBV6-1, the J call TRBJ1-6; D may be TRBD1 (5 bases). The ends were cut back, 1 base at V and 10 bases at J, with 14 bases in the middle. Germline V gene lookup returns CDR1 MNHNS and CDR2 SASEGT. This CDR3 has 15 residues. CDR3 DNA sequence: TGTGCCAGCAGTGAAGAAGCAGGGATGGGATCACCCCTCCACTTT. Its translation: CASSEEAGMGSPLHF.

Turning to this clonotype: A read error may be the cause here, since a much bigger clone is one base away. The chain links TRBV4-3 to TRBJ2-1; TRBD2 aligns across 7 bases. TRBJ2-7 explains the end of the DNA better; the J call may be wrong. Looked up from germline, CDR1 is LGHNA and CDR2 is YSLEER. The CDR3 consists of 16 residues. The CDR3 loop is CASSQGAGLSYNEQYF. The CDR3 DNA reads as TGCGCCAGCAGCCAAGGAGCGGGGCTCTCCTACAATGAGCAGTACTTC.

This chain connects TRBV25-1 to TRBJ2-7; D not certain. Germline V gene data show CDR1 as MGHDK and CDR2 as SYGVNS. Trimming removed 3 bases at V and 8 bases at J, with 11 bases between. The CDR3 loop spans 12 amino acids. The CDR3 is CASSEASPKQYF. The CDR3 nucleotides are TGTGCCAGCAGTGAGGCCTCCCCCAAGCAGTACTTC.

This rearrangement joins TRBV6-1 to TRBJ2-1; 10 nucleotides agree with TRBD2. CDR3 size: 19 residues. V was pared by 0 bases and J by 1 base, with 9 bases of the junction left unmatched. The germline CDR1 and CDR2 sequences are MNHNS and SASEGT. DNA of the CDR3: TGTGCCAGCAGTGAAGCCACTAGCGGGGTACTCCCTTCCTACAATGAGCAGTTCTTC. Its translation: CASSEATSGVLPSYNEQFF.

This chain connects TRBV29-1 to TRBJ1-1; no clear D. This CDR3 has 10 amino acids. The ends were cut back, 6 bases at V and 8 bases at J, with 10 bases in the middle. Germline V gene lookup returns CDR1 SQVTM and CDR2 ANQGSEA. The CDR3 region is CSVAGSEAFF. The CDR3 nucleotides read TGCAGCGTCGCCGGGTCGGAAGCTTTCTTT.

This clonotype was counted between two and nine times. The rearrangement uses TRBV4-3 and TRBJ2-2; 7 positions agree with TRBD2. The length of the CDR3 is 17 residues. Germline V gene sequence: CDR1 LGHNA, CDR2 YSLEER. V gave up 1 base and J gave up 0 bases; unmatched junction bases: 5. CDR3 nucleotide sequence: TGCGCCAGCAGCCAAGGGGGGGGAGCGGCGAACACCGGGGAGCTGTTTTTT. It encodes CASSQGGGAANTGELFF.

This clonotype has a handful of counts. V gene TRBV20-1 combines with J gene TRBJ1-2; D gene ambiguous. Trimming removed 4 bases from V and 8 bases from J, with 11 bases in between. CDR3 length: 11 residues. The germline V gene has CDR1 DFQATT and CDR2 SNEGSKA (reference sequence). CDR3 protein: CSANKGLGYTF. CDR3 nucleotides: TGCAGTGCTAACAAGGGTCTCGGCTACACCTTC.

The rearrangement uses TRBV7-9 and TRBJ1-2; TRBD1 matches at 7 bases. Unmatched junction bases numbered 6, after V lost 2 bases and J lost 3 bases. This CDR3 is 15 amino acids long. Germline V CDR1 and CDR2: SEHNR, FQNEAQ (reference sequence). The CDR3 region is CASSLPGQAHYGYTF. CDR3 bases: TGTGCCAGCAGCTTACCTGGACAGGCTCACTATGGCTACACCTTC. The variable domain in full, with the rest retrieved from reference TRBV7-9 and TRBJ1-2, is DTGVSQNPRHKITKRGQNVTFRCDPISEHNRLYWYRQTLGQGPEFLTYFQNEAQLEKSRLLSDRFSAERPKGSFSTLEIQRTEQGDSAMYLCASSLPGQAHYGYTFGSGTRLTVV.

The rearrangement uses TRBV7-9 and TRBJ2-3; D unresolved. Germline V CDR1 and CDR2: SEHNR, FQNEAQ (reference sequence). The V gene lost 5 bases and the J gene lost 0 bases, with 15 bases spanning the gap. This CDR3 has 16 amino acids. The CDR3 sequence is CASSPRPKVSTDTQYF. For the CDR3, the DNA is TGTGCCAGCAGCCCCCGCCCCAAGGTCAGCACAGATACGCAGTATTTT.